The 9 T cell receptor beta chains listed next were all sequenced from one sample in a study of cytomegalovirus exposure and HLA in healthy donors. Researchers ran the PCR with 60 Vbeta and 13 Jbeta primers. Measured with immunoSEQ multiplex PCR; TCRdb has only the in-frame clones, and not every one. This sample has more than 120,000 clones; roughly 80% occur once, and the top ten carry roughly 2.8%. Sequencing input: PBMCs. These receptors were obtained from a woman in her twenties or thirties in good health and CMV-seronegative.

CDR3 in DNA: TGTGCCAGCCGCCGACTAGCGGGAGGGGCAGATACGCAGTATTTT. This translates into CASRRLAGGADTQYF. The chain recombines TRBV5-8 with TRBJ2-3; 14 nucleotides line up with TRBD2. J lost 4 bases, V lost 7 bases, and 5 bases had no gene match. The CDR3 runs to 15 residues. Germline loops: CDR1 SGHTS, CDR2 YDEGEE.

The CDR3 sequence is CASSDGGGGQETQYF. As DNA, the CDR3 is TGCGCCAGCAGCGACGGGGGGGGAGGCCAAGAGACCCAGTACTTC. V and J are TRBV5-1 and TRBJ2-5; 8 positions match TRBD2. Germline-derived CDR1 and CDR2 are SGHRS and YFSETQ. CDR3 length: 15 amino acids. The junction had 6 bases not matched to a gene; V was cut back by 4 bases and J by 1 base.

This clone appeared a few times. The CDR3: CASSSLSGQPQHF. The DNA for the CDR3 is TGTGCCAGCAGTAGCCTCTCGGGTCAGCCCCAGCATTTT. This sequence joins TRBV27 and TRBJ1-5, with D unresolved. The CDR3 extends over 13 amino acids. The germline V and J ends were trimmed by 5 bases and 6 bases, with 11 bases remaining between them. CDR1 is MNHEY and CDR2 is SMNVEV in the germline V gene (reference sequence).

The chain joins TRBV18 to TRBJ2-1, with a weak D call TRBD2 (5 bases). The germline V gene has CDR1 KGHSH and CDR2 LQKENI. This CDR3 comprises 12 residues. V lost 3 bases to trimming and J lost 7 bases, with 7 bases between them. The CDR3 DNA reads TGTGCCAGCTCACCCAGCGGTAATGAGCAGTTCTTC. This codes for CASSPSGNEQFF.

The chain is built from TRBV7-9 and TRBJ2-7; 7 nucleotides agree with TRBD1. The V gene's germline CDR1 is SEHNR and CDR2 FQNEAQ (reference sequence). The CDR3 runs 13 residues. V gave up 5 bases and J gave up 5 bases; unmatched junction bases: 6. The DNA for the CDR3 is TGTGCCAGCAGCGCGTCCGACAGGGACGAGCAGTACTTC. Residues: CASSASDRDEQYF.

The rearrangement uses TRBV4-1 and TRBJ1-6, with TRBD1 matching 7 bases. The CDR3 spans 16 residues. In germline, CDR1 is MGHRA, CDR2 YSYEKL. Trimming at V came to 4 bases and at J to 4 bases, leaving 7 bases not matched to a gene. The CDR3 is CASSRGQATYNSPLHF. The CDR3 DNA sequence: TGCGCCAGCAGCCGCGGACAGGCGACATATAATTCACCCCTCCACTTT.

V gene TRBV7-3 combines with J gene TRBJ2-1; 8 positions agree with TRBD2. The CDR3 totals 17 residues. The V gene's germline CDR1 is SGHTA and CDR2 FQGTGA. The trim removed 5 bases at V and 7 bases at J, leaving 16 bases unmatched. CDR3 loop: CASSPSPGAGGGNEQFF. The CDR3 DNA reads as TGTGCCAGCAGCCCGTCGCCTGGGGCGGGGGGCGGAAATGAGCAGTTCTTC.

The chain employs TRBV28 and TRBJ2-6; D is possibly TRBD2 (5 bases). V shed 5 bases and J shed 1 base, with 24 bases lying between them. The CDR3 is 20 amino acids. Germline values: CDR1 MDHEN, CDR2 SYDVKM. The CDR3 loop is CASSTSLRDTISSGANVLTF. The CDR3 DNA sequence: TGTGCCAGCAGTACGAGCCTCCGGGATACAATCTCTTCTGGGGCCAACGTCCTGACTTTC.

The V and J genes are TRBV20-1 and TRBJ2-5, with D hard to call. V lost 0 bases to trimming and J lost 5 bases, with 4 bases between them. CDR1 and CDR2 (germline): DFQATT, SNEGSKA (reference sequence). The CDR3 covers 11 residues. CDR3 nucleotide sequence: TGCAGTGCTAGAGATCTTGAGACCCAGTACTTC. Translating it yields CSARDLETQYF.